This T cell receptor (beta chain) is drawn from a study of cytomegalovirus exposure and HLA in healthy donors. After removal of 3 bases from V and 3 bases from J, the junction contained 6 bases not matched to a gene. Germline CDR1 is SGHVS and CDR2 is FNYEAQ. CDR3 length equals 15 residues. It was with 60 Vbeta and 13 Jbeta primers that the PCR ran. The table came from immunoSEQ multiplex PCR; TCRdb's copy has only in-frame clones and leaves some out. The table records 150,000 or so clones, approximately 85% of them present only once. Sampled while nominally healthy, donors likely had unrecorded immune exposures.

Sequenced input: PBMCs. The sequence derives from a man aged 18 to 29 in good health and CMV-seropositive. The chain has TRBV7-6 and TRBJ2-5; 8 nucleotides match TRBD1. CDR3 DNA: TGTGCCAGCAGCTTTGGACAGGGTCAAAAAGAGACCCAGTACTTC. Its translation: CASSFGQGQKETQYF.